The source of this T cell receptor (beta chain) is a study of tissue T cells after allogeneic stem cell transplantation. Study-wide context: Pathologist H&E review favored samples with visible lymphocytes for sequencing among multiple samples. Findings of the study overall: Sampling depth was limited, and the cohort was small and clinically varied. Motif-based clustering found tissue-specific repertoire signatures shared across patients, though few clones were shared.

Non-transplant comparator patients with other cancers had at least five gastrointestinal samples and no known gastrointestinal disease. Note on this clone: As yet, its antigen is unknown.

Germline-derived CDR1 and CDR2 are SGHRS and YFSETQ. CDR3 length: 12 amino acids. V gave up 5 bases and J gave up 1 base, with 6 bases separating them. Clones were sequenced by immunoSEQ multiplex PCR, and TCRdb holds only the in-frame ones, with some missing. The sample shows thousands of clones, under 70% of them seen only once. This chain links TRBV5-1 with TRBJ1-1; the D gene is possibly TRBD1 (5 bases). The specimen was tissue from the right colon, collected at autopsy. The clonotype originates from a male donor at least 60 years old with lung cancer. The CDR3 DNA follows: TGCGCCAGCAGAACAGGGAACACTGAAGCTTTCTTT. Translation: CASRTGNTEAFF.